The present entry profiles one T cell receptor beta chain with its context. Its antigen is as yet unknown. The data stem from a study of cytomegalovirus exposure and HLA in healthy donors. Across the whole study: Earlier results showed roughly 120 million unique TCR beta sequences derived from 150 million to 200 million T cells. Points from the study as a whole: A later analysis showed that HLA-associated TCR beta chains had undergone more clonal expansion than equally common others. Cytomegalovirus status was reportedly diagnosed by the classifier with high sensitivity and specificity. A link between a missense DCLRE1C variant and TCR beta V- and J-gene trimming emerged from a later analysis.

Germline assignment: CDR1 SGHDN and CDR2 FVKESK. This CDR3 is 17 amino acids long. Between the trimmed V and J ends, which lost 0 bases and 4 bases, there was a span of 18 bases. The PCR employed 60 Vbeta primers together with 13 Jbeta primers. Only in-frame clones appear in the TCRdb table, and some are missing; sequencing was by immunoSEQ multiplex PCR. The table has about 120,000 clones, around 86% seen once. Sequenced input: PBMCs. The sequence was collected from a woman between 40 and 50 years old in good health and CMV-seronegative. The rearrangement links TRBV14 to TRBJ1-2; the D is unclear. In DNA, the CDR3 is TGTGCCAGCAGCCAAGATAAGAGTGGAAGGAGATTCTATGGCTACACCTTC. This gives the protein CASSQDKSGRRFYGYTF.